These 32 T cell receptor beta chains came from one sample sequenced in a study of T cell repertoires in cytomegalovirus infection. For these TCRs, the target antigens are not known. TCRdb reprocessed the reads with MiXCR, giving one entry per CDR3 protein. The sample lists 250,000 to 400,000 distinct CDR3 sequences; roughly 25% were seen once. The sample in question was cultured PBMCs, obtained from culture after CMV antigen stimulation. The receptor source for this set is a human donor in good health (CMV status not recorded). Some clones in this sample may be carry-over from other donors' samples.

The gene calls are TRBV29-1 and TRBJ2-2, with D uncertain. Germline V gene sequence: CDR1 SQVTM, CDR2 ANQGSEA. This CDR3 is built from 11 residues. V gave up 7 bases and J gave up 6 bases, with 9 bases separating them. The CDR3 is CSAKGAGELFF. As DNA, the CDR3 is TGCAGCGCCAAGGGCGCCGGGGAGCTGTTTTTT.

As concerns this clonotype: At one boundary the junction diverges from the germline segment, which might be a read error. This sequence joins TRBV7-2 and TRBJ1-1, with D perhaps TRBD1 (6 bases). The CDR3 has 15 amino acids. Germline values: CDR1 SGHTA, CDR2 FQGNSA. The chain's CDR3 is CASGLFHRVSSEAFF. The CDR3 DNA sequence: TGTGCCAGCGGCTTATTCCACAGGGTTTCGAGTGAAGCTTTCTTT.

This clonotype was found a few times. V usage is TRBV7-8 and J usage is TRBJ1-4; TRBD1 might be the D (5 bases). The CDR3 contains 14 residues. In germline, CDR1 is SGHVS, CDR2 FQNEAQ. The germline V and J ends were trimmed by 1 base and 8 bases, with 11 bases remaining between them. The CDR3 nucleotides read TGTGCCAGCAGCTTAGTTCCCGGGGGAGAAAAACTGTTTTTT. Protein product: CASSLVPGGEKLFF.

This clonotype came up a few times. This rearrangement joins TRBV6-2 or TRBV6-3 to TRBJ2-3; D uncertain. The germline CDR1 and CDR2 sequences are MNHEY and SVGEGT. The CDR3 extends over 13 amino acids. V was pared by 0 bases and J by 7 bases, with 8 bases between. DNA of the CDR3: TGTGCCAGCAGTTACTCGTATCGGAATACGCAGTATTTT. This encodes CASSYSYRNTQYF.

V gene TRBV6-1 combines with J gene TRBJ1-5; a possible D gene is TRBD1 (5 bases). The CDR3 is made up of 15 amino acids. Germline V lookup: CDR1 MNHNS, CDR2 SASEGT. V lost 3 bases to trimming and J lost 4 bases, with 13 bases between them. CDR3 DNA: TGTGCCAGCAGTGATGATGGGGGGACTAATCAGCCCCAGCATTTT. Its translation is CASSDDGGTNQPQHF.

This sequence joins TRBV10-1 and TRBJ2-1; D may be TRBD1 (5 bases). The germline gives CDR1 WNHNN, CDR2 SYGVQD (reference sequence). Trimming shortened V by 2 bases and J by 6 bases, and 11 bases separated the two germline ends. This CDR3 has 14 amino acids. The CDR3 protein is CASSEGEGVNEQFF. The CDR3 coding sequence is TGCGCCAGCAGTGAGGGTGAAGGGGTCAATGAGCAGTTCTTC.

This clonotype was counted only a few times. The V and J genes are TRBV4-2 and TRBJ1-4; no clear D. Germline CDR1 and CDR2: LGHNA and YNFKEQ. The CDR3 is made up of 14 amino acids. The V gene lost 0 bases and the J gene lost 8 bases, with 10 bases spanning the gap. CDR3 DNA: TGTGCCAGCAGCCAAGATAGGCGACCGGAAAAACTGTTTTTT. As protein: CASSQDRRPEKLFF.

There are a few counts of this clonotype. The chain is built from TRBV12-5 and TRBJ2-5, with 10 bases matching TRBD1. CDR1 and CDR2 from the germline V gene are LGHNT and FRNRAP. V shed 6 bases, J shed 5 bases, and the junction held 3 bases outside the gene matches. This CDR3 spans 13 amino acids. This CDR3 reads CASGPDRGETQYF. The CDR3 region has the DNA TGTGCTAGTGGACCGGACAGGGGGGAGACCCAGTACTTC.

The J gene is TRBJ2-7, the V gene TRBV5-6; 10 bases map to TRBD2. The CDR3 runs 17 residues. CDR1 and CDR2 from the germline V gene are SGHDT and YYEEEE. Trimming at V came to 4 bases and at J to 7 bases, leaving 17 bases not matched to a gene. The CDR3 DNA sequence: TGTGCCAGCAGCCAACGGACTAGCGGATCACTATTGGAGGAGCAGTACTTC. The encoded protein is CASSQRTSGSLLEEQYF.

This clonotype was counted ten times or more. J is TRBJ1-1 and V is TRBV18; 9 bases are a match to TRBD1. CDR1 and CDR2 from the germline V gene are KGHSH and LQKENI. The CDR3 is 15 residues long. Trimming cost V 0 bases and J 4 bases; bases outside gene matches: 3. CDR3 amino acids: CASSPPEDRGTEAFF. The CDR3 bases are TGTGCCAGCTCACCACCGGAGGACAGGGGCACTGAAGCTTTCTTT.

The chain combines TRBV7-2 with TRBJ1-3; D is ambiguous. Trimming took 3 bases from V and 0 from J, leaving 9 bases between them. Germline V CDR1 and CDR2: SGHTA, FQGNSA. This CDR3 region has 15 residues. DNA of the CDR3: TGTGCCAGCAGCTTCCTCCTATACTCTGGAAACACCATATATTTT. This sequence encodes CASSFLLYSGNTIYF.

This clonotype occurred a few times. Written as DNA, the CDR3 is TGTGCCAGTAAGGCGGGGAGGGTCACTGAAGCTTTCTTT. It is translated as CASKAGRVTEAFF. The chain joins TRBV19 to TRBJ1-1; D is unclear. From germline, CDR1 is LNHDA and CDR2 SQIVND (reference sequence). V was clipped by 7 bases and J by 4 bases, with 13 bases between them. The CDR3 spans 13 residues.

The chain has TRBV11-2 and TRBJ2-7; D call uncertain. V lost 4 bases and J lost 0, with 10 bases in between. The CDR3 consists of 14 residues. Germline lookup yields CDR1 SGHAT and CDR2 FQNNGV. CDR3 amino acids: CASSSEGPSYEQYF. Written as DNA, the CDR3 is TGTGCCAGCAGCTCCGAAGGGCCCTCCTACGAGCAGTACTTC.

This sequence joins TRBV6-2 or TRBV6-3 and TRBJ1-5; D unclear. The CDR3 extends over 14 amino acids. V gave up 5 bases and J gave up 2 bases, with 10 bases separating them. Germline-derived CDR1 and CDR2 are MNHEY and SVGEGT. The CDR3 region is CASSRIWGNQPQHF. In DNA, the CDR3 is TGTGCCAGCAGTCGTATTTGGGGCAATCAGCCCCAGCATTTT.

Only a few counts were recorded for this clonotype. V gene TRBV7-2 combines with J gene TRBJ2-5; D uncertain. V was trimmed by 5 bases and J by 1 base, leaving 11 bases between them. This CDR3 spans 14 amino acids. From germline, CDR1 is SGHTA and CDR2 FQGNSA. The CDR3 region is CASSRQKSQETQYF. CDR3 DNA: TGTGCCAGCAGCCGCCAGAAGAGCCAAGAGACCCAGTACTTC. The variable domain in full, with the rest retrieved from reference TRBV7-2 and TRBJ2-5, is GAGVSQSPSNKVTEKGKDVELRCDPISGHTALYWYRQSLGQGLEFLIYFQGNSAPDKSGLPSDRFSAERTGGSVSTLTIQRTQQEDSAVYLCASSRQKSQETQYFGPGTRLLVL.

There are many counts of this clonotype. Written as DNA, the CDR3 is TGTGCCAGCAGCTTTGGGCAGCAGATGGGTGAGCAGTACTTC. As protein: CASSFGQQMGEQYF. The J gene is TRBJ2-7, the V gene TRBV7-2; D uncertain. The CDR3 runs 14 residues. Germline values: CDR1 SGHTA, CDR2 FQGNSA. With 3 bases removed from V and 7 bases from J, the gap between germline ends came to 16 bases.

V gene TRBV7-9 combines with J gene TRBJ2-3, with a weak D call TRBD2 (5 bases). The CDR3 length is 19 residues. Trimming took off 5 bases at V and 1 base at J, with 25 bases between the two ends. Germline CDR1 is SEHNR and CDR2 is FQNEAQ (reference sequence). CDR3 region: CASSPDSGGLTRRTDTQYF. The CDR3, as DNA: TGTGCCAGCAGCCCCGACTCCGGAGGTTTAACGAGACGCACAGATACGCAGTATTTT. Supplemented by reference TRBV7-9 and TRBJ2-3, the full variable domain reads DTGVSQNPRHKITKRGQNVTFRCDPISEHNRLYWYRQTLGQGPEFLTYFQNEAQLEKSRLLSDRFSAERPKGSFSTLEIQRTEQGDSAMYLCASSPDSGGLTRRTDTQYFGPGTRLTVL.

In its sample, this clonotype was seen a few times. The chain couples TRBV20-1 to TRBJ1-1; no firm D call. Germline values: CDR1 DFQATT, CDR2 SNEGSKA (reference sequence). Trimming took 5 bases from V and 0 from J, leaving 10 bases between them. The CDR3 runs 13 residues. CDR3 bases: TGCAGTGCTCCCTCGGCTATGAACACTGAAGCTTTCTTT. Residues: CSAPSAMNTEAFF.

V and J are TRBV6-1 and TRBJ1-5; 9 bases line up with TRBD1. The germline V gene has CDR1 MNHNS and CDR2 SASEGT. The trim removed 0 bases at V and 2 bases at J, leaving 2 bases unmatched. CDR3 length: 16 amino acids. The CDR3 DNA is TGTGCCAGCAGTGAAGCGACAGGGGGTGGCAATCAGCCCCAGCATTTT. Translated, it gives CASSEATGGGNQPQHF.

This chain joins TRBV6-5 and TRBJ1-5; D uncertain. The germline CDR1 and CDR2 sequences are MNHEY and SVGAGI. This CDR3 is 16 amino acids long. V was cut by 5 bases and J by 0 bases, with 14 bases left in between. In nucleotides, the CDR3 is TGTGCCAGCAGTCGTTCAATGGTCTATAGCAATCAGCCCCAGCATTTT. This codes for CASSRSMVYSNQPQHF.

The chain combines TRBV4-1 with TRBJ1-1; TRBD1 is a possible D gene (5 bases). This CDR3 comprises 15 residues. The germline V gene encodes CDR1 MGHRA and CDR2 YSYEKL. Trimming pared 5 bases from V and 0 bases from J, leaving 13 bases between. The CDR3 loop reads CASSAEGDMNTEAFF. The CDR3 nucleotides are TGCGCCAGCAGCGCGGAAGGGGATATGAACACTGAAGCTTTCTTT.

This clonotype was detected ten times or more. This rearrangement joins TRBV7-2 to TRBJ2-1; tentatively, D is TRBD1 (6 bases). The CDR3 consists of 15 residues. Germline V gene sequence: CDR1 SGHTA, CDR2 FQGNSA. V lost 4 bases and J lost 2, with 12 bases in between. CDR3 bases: TGTGCCAGCAGCTCCCGCGGACAGACCTACAATGAGCAGTTCTTC. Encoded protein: CASSSRGQTYNEQFF. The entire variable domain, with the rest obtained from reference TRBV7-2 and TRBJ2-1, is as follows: GAGVSQSPSNKVTEKGKDVELRCDPISGHTALYWYRQSLGQGLEFLIYFQGNSAPDKSGLPSDRFSAERTGGSVSTLTIQRTQQEDSAVYLCASSSRGQTYNEQFFGPGTRLTVL.

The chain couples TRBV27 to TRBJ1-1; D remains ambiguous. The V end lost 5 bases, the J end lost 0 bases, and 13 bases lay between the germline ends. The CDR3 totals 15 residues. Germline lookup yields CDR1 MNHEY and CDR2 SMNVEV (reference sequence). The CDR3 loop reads CASSPITEMNTEAFF. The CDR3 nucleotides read TGTGCCAGCAGTCCGATCACGGAGATGAACACTGAAGCTTTCTTT.

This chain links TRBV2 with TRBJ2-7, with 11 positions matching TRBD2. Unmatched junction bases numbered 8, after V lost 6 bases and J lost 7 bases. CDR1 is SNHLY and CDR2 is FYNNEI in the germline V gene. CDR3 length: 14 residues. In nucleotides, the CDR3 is TGTGCCAGCAGCCTCGGGACTAGCGGTTCGGAGCAGTACGTC. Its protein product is CASSLGTSGSEQYV.

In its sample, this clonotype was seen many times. CDR3 sequence reads: CASSVGGGGTDTQYF. DNA of the CDR3: TGTGCCAGCAGCGTTGGGGGCGGCGGCACAGATACGCAGTATTTT. The chain has TRBV5-4 and TRBJ2-3; perhaps TRBD1 as D (6 bases). There are 15 residues in the CDR3. Germline V CDR1 and CDR2: SGHNT, YYREEE (reference sequence). V lost 4 bases, J lost 1 base, and 13 bases lay in between.

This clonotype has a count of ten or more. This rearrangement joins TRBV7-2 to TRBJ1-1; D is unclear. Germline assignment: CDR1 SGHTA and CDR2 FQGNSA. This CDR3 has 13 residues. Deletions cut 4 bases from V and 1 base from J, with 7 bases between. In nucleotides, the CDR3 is TGTGCCAGCAGCTACGACGAGAACACTGAAGCTTTCTTT. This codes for CASSYDENTEAFF.

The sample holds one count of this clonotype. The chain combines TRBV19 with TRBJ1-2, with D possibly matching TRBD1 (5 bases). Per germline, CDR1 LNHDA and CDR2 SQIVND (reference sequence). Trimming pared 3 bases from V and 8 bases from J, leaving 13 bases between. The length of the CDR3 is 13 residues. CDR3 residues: CASSISGTQGYTF. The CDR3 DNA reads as TGTGCCAGTAGTATTTCCGGGACGCAGGGCTACACCTTC.

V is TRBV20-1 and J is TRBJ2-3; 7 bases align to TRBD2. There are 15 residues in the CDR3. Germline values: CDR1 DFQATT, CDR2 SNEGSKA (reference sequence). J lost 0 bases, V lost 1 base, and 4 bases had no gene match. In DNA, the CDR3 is TGCAGTGCTAGAGGTCTAGCGGTGAGCACAGATACGCAGTATTTT. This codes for CSARGLAVSTDTQYF.

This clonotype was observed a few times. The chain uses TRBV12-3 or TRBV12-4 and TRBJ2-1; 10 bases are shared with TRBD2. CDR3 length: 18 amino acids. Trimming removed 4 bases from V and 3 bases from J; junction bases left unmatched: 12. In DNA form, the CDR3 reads TGTGCCAGCAGTTCGCGACGGCTTAGCGGGAGGATCTACAATGAGCAGTTCTTC. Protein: CASSSRRLSGRIYNEQFF.

CDR3 bases: TGCGCCAGCAGCTTGCAGAGCGGGACGACAGATACGCAGTATTTT. It specifies CASSLQSGTTDTQYF. The chain carries TRBV5-1 and TRBJ2-3; 7 bases are shared with TRBD2. Per the germline V gene, CDR1 is SGHRS and CDR2 is YFSETQ. The CDR3 length is 15 residues. J was trimmed by 3 bases and V by 1 base; bases with no gene match: 5.

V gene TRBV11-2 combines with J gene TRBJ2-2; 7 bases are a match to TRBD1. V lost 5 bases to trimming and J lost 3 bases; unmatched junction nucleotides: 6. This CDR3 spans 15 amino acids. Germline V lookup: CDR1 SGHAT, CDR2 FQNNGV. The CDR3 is CASSPPGGDTGELFF. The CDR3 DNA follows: TGTGCCAGCAGCCCCCCAGGGGGAGACACCGGGGAGCTGTTTTTT.

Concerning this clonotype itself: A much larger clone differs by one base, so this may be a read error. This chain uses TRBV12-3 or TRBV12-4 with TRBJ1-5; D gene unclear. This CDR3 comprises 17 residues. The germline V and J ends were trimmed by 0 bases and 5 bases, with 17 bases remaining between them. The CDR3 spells CASSLAPRGREDQPQHF. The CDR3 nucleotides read TGTGCCAGCAGTTTAGCGCCCCGTGGACGTGAGGATCAGCCCCAGCATTTT.